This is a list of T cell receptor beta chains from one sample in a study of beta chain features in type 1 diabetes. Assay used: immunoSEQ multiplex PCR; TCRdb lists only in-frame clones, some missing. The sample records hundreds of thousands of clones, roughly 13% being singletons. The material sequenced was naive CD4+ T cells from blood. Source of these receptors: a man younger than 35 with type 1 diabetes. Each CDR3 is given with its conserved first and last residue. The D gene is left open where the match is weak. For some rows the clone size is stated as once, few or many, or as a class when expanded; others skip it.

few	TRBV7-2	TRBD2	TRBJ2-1	TGTGCCAGCAGCTTAGATGGGGGAGGGTCCTACAATGAGCAGTTCTTC	CASSLDGGGSYNEQFF
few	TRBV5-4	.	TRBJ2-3	TGTGCCAGCAGCTTGGGGGCTAGCCAGGCGTCAGATACGCAGTATTTT	CASSLGASQASDTQYF
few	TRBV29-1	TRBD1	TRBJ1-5	TGCAGCGTTGATGGACAGGGTGGACAGCCCCAGCATTTT	CSVDGQGGQPQHF
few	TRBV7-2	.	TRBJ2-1	TGTGCCAGCAGCCCAACTAGTTTAGGCAATGAGCAGTTCTTC	CASSPTSLGNEQFF
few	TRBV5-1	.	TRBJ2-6	TGCGCCAGCAGACCTTCCCTGGGCAGCTCTGGGGCCAACGTCCTGACTTTC	CASRPSLGSSGANVLTF
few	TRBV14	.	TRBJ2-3	TGTGCCAGCAGCCAAGTGGGGGGAGGCACAGATACGCAGTATTTT	CASSQVGGGTDTQYF
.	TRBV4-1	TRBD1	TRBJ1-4	TGCGCCAGCAGCCGACCCGACAGGGGAGTCGGAAAACTGTTTTTT	CASSRPDRGVGKLFF
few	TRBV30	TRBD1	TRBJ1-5	TGTGCCTGGAGTGACAGGGGGGATCAGCCCCAGCATTTT	CAWSDRGDQPQHF
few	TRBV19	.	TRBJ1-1	TGTGCCAGTATCTTCGCAGGGGCCGCGAAGGGGACTGAAGCTTTCTTT	CASIFAGAAKGTEAFF
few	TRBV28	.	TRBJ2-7	TGTGCCAGCAGGGCGCAGGGCTCCTACGAGCAGTACTTC	CASRAQGSYEQYF
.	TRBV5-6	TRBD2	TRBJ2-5	TGTGCCAGCACCCCCCGCGGGGGGGAAGAGACCCAGTACTTC	CASTPRGGEETQYF
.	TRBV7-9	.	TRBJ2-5	TGTGCCAGCAGCCCGGTTGGAGGGCAAGAGACCCAGTACTTC	CASSPVGGQETQYF